This T cell receptor beta chain is from a study of CD8+ T cells in alopecia areata (dated by TCRdb to the late 2010s). In terms of the full investigation: Treated patients were enrolled in an open-label pilot trial of oral tofacitinib, 5 to 10 mg twice daily, for moderate-to-severe alopecia areata. Patients received tofacitinib for 6 to 18 months and were then followed off drug for 6 months to check for delayed response and recurrence. To study T cell clonal expansion in alopecia areata, the researchers applied high-throughput TCRbeta sequencing to both the C3H/HeJ mouse model and human patients. On the human side, TCRbeta sequencing was run on scalp tissue and on sorted CD4+ and CD8+ peripheral blood T cells from healthy controls and from alopecia areata patients with either patchy or totalis/universalis disease. Patients on tofacitinib were biopsied at baseline and after 4 and 24 weeks of treatment, and several of the patients also had a later scalp biopsy. Scalp clonality was compared among normal scalp (n=4), patchy alopecia areata scalp (n=8), and alopecia totalis/universalis scalp (n=8). RNA was obtained with the PAXgene miRNA kit for fixed scalp, the miRNeasy kit for PBMCs, and the RNeasy kit for mouse skin. Amplification of TCRbeta CDR3 regions was done by immunoSEQ multiplex PCR using 35 Vbeta forward primers and 13 Jbeta reverse primers. The study at large found these results: Compared with mice, TCR sequences shared between patients were less clear, possibly partly because of HLA diversity across the patient population. Lesional scalp, especially in alopecia totalis/universalis, showed higher clonality and more expanded CD8+ clones than normal scalp, suggesting antigenic drive. Resident alphabeta T cells in normal human skin are also sequenced, complicating scalp TCR repertoire analysis, unlike mouse skin dominated by gammadelta T cells.

Trimming costs V 6 bases and J 5 bases, and their ends lie 16 bases apart. The germline V gene specifies MDHEN as CDR1 and SYDVKM as CDR2. Its CDR3 holds 15 amino acids, cysteine through phenylalanine. The CDR3 DNA has 45 bases and is translated from base 1. On this clone: Its antigen remains undetermined. Per-base qualities were not stored, and no clone one base away is much larger.

What the time point label conveys for this sample: baseline before oral tofacitinib. Lesional scalp punch biopsies and peripheral blood were obtained from alopecia areata patients. After PBMCs were isolated by density centrifugation and stained for CD3, CD4 and CD8, a FACSAria was used to sort CD4+ and CD8+ T cells. Library creation used the immunoSEQ multiplex PCR assay. To provide template for TCR sequencing, every sample had RNA extracted and reverse transcribed into cDNA. SuperScript III was used to make first-strand cDNA, primed with a 2:1 mix of oligo-dT and random hexamers. A synthetic immune receptor repertoire was used to measure amplification bias, and any remaining bias was corrected computationally. The paper's data handling went like this. After raw reads were preprocessed to remove errors, the CDR3 was defined following IMGT conventions as running from the conserved cysteine to phenylalanine. Clonality was calculated as 1 minus Shannon entropy normalized by log2 of the number of productive unique TCRs. Whether each scalp clone was CD4 or CD8 was inferred by checking scalp TCRbeta sequences against the CD4 and CD8 repertoires from sorted blood. Held by TCRdb, this immuneACCESS table contains in-frame sequences only and omits some clones. Under half of the omission traces to an unresolved V gene where checked; the cause of the rest is unknown. Clonal size and the V and J genes are those of that table, whereas D and trimming came from the DNA. The sample records some 170,000 clones, 50% to 70% of which are singletons. The top ten hold about 15% of the sample.

This chain is built from TRBV28 and TRBJ2-2; TRBD2 is possibly the D segment (6 matching bases). The specimen was CD4+ T cells sorted from blood, collected at week 0. The clonotype comes from a human donor with alopecia areata. The CDR3 sequence is CASSLAPQGTGELFF. The nucleotide sequence reads TGTGCCAGCAGCCTAGCGCCCCAAGGGACCGGGGAGCTGTTTTTT.